Here is one T cell receptor (beta chain) with its context. Its antigen is currently unknown. TCRdb's table, derived via immunoSEQ multiplex PCR, lists solely in-frame clones and lacks some. The sample includes 130,000 or so clones, 89% of them seen just once. This sample was taken from a study of T cells in localized non-small cell lung cancer. Study-wide findings and caveats: Density of T cells in blood, when higher, went with longer overall survival. Sequencing covered just one tumor region, so heterogeneity cannot be ruled out. In adjacent lung, a median around 57 of the top 100 tumor clones were found.

Germline CDR1 and CDR2: MDHEN and SYDVKM. Losses at the gene ends were 7 bases for V and 8 bases for J; bases not matched to a gene: 13. The CDR3 spans 14 residues. This material consisted of peripheral blood, taken before any cancer treatment. This clonotype was sampled from a female donor at least 60 years old with stage I lung adenocarcinoma. The chain joins TRBV28 to TRBJ2-7; 8 bases align to TRBD1. CDR3 DNA: TGTGCCAGCACTCTGGACAGGGCTATTGTCAAGCAGTACTTC. It encodes CASTLDRAIVKQYF.